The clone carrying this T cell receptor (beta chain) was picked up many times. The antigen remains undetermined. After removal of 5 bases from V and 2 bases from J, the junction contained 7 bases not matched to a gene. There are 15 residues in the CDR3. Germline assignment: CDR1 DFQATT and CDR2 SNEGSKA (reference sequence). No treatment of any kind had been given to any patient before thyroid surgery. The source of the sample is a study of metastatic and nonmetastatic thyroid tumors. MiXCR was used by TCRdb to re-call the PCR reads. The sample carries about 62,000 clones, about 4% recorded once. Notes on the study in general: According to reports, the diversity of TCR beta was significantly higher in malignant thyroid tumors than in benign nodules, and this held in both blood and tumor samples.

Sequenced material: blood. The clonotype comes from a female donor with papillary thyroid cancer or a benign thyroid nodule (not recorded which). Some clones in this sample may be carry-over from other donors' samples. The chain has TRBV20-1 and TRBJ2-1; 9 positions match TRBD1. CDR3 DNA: TGCAGTGCTGGAGGGGGACAGGGACCCTACAATGAGCAGTTCTTC. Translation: CSAGGGQGPYNEQFF.